This T cell receptor beta chain was retrieved from a study of cytomegalovirus exposure and HLA in healthy donors. Looking at the study overall: Inside one of the first data releases sat some 85 million unique TCRs taken from HLA-typed donors.

Details on this clone: Its antigen is unidentified.

The CDR3 is made up of 15 amino acids. CDR1 and CDR2 (germline): SNHLY, FYNNEI. V was cut by 0 bases and J by 7 bases, with 12 bases left in between. Study outcomes and limitations: Highest at DRB1 and lowest at HLA-C, TCR association rates differed among HLA loci in a later analysis. Presence/absence analyses supposed approximately even sequencing depth among donors. It was reported that the classifier diagnosed cytomegalovirus status with high specificity and sensitivity in both the original and validation cohorts.

The PCR used 60 Vbeta and 13 Jbeta primers. Data came from immunoSEQ multiplex PCR; TCRdb stores just in-frame clones and leaves some out. Here the sample spans about 140,000 clones, roughly 77% being singletons. The chain combines TRBV2 with TRBJ1-4, with D possibly being TRBD1 (5 bases). The receptor comes from a man aged 25-40 years in good health and CMV-seronegative. Sequences were obtained from PBMCs. The CDR3 sequence: CASSEAPRVGEKLFF. Written as DNA, the CDR3 is TGTGCCAGCAGTGAAGCCCCCAGGGTCGGTGAAAAACTGTTTTTT.